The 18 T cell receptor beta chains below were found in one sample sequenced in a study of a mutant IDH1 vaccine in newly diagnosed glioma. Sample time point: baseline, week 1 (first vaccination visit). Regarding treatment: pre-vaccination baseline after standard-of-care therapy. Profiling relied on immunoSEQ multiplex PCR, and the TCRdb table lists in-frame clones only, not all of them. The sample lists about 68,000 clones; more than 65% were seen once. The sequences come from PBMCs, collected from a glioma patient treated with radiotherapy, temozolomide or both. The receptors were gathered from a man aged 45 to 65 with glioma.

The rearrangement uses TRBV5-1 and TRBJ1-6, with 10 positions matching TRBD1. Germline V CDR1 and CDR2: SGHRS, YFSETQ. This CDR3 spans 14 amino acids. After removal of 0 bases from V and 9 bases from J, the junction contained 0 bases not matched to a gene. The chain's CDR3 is CASSLGDRGSPLHF. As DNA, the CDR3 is TGCGCCAGCAGCTTGGGGGACAGGGGTTCACCCCTCCACTTT.

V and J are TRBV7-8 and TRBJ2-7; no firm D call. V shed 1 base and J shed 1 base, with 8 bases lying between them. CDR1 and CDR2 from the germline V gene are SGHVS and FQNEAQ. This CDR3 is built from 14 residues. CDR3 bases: TGTGCCAGCAGCTTAGACACTTTATCCTACGAGCAGTACTTC. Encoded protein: CASSLDTLSYEQYF.

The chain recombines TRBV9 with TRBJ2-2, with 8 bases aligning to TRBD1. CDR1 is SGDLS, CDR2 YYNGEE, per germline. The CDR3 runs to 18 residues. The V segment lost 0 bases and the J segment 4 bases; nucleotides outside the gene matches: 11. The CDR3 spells CASSVGWGSDRGTGELFF. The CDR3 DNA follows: TGTGCCAGCAGCGTAGGTTGGGGATCCGACAGGGGCACCGGGGAGCTGTTTTTT.

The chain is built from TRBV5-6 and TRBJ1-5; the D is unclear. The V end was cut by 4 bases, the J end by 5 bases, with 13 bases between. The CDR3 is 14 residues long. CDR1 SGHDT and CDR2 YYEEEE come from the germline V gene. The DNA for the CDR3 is TGTGCCAGCAGCCACCGGACTACCTATCAGCCCCAGCATTTT. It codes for CASSHRTTYQPQHF.

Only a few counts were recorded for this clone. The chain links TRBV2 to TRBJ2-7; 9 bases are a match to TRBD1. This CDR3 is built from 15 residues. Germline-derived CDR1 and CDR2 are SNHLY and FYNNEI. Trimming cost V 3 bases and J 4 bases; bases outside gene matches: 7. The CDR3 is CASSEDNRGPYEQYF. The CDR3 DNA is TGTGCCAGCAGTGAGGATAACAGGGGGCCTTACGAGCAGTACTTC.

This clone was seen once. The CDR3: CASSYRGLRNEQFF. CDR3 nucleotide sequence: TGTGCCAGCAGTTATAGGGGGCTAAGGAATGAGCAGTTCTTC. The chain combines TRBV6-5 with TRBJ2-1, with 7 nucleotides matching TRBD1. Germline CDR1 MNHEY, CDR2 SVGAGI. CDR3 length equals 14 residues. Trimming at V came to 3 bases and at J to 7 bases, leaving 6 bases not matched to a gene.

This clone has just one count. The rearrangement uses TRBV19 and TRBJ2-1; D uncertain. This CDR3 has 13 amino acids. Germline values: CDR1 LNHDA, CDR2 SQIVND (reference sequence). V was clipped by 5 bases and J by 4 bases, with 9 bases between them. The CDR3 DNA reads TGTGCCAGTAGTCCCCTGGGATACAATGAGCAGTTCTTC. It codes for CASSPLGYNEQFF.

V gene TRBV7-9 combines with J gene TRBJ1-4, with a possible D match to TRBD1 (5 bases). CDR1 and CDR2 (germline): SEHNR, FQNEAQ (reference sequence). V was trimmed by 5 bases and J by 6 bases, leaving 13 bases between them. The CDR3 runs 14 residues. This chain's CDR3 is CASSLGRIDEKLFF. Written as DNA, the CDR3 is TGTGCCAGCAGCCTGGGACGGATAGATGAAAAACTGTTTTTT.

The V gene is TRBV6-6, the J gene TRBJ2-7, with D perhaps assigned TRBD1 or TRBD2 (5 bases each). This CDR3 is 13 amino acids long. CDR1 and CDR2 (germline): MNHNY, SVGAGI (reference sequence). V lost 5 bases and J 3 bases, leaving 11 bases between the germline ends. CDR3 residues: CASSVGRDYEQYF. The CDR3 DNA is TGTGCCAGCAGTGTGGGACGGGACTACGAGCAGTACTTC.

The CDR3 DNA is TGTGCCAGCAGCGTAGCCCCGGAAACAGATACGCAGTATTTT. Its protein is CASSVAPETDTQYF. V gene TRBV9 combines with J gene TRBJ2-3; D is undetermined. V lost 0 bases to trimming and J lost 3 bases, with 8 bases between them. Germline V gene sequence: CDR1 SGDLS, CDR2 YYNGEE. The CDR3 loop spans 14 amino acids.

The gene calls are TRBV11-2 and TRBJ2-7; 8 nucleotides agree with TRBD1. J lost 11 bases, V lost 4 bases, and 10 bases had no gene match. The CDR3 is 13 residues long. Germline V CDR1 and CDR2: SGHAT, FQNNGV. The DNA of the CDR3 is TGTGCCAGCAGCTCACCGACAGGGGCCTCGGAGTACTTC. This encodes CASSSPTGASEYF. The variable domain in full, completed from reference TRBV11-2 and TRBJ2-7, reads EAGVAQSPRYKIIEKRQSVAFWCNPISGHATLYWYQQILGQGPKLLIQFQNNGVVDDSQLPKDRFSAERLKGVDSTLKIQPAKLEDSAVYLCASSSPTGASEYFGPGTRLTVT.

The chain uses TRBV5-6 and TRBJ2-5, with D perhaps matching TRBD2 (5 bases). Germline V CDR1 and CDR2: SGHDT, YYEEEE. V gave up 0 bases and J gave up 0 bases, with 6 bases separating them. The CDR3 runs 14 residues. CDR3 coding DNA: TGTGCCAGCAGCTTGGGAGGGTACCAAGAGACCCAGTACTTC. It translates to CASSLGGYQETQYF.

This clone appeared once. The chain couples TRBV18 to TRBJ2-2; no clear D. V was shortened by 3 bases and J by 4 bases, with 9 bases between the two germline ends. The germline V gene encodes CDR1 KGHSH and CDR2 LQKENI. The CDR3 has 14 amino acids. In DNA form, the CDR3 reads TGTGCCAGCTCACCCATGGTCATCACCGGGGAGCTGTTTTTT. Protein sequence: CASSPMVITGELFF.

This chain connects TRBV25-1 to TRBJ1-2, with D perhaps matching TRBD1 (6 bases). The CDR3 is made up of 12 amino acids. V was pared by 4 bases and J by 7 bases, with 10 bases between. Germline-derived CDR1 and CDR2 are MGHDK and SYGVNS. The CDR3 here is CASSGSTGGYTF. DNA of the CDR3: TGTGCCAGCAGTGGTTCGACAGGTGGCTACACCTTC.

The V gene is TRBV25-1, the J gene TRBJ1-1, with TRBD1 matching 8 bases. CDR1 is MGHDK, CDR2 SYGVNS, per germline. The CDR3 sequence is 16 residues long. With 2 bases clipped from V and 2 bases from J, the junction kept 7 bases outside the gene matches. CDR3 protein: CASSETSRGPNTEAFF. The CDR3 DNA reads TGTGCCAGCAGTGAAACTAGCAGGGGGCCCAACACTGAAGCTTTCTTT.

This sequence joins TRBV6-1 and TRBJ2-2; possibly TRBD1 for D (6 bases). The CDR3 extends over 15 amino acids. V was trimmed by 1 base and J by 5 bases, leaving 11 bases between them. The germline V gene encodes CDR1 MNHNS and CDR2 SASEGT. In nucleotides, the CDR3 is TGTGCCAGCAGTGAAGTAAGGACAGTGACCGGGGAGCTGTTTTTT. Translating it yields CASSEVRTVTGELFF.

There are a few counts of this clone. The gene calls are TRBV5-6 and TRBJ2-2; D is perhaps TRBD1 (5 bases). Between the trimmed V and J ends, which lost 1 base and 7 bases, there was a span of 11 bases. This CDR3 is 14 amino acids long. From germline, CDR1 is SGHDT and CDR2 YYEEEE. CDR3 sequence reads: CASSLRPGNGELFF. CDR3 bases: TGTGCCAGCAGCTTGAGGCCAGGGAACGGGGAGCTGTTTTTT.

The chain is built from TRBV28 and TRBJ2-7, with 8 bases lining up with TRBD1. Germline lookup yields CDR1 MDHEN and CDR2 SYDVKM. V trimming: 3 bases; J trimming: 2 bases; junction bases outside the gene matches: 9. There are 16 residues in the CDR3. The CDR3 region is CASSFPGTGSPYEQYF. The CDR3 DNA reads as TGTGCCAGCAGTTTTCCCGGGACAGGATCGCCCTACGAGCAGTACTTC. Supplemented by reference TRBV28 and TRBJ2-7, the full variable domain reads DVKVTQSSRYLVKRTGEKVFLECVQDMDHENMFWYRQDPGLGLRLIYFSYDVKMKEKGDIPEGYSVSREKKERFSLILESASTNQTSMYLCASSFPGTGSPYEQYFGPGTRLTVT.